These 5 T cell receptor beta chains were all obtained from the same sample, sequenced in a study of cytomegalovirus exposure and HLA in healthy donors. The PCR contained 60 Vbeta and 13 Jbeta primers. TCRdb's copy holds only in-frame clones and misses some; the assay was immunoSEQ multiplex PCR. The sample includes approximately 40,000 clones, 66% of them seen just once. Material: PBMCs. The receptors were gathered from a man in his fifties or sixties in good health and CMV-seropositive.

The chain carries TRBV6-1 and TRBJ2-2, with D tentatively TRBD2 (7 bases). This CDR3 has 14 residues. Germline V gene sequence: CDR1 MNHNS, CDR2 SASEGT. The V and J ends lost 8 bases and 7 bases respectively, with 17 bases between them. For the CDR3, the DNA is TGTGCCAGCCGGGGGGCGGGGGTAATCGGGGAGCTGTTTTTT. Translated: CASRGAGVIGELFF.

The chain combines TRBV9 with TRBJ1-1, with TRBD1 identical over 9 bases. With V trimmed by 4 bases and J by 10 bases, 11 bases remained unmatched. Germline loops: CDR1 SGDLS, CDR2 YYNGEE. This CDR3 comprises 14 residues. The DNA of the CDR3 is TGTGCCAGCAGCCCCCAAGGACAGGGGACCTTAGCTTTCTTT. Amino acid sequence: CASSPQGQGTLAFF.

This clone was observed once. The chain carries TRBV27 and TRBJ1-2, with 10 bases lining up with TRBD1. Germline CDR1 reads MNHEY; CDR2 reads SMNVEV (reference sequence). V gave up 3 bases and J gave up 7 bases; unmatched junction bases: 5. The length of the CDR3 is 14 residues. The CDR3 bases are TGTGCCAGCAGTTTGACAGGGGGCGCGGGTGGCTACACCTTC. Its protein product is CASSLTGGAGGYTF.

The chain is built from TRBV7-2 and TRBJ1-5; TRBD1 matches 8 bases. Germline V gene sequence: CDR1 SGHTA, CDR2 FQGNSA. The CDR3 is made up of 13 amino acids. J lost 7 bases, V lost 3 bases, and 2 bases had no gene match. The CDR3: CASSFDRGQPQHF. In DNA form, the CDR3 reads TGTGCCAGCAGCTTCGACAGGGGACAGCCCCAGCATTTT.

The chain has TRBV19 and TRBJ1-4, with D tentatively TRBD1 (6 bases). CDR1 LNHDA and CDR2 SQIVND come from the germline V gene (reference sequence). V was shortened by 10 bases and J by 2 bases, with 14 bases between the two germline ends. The CDR3 consists of 14 residues. DNA of the CDR3: TGTGCCACAAGAGAGGGGGGGACTAATGAAAAACTGTTTTTT. It translates to CATREGGTNEKLFF.